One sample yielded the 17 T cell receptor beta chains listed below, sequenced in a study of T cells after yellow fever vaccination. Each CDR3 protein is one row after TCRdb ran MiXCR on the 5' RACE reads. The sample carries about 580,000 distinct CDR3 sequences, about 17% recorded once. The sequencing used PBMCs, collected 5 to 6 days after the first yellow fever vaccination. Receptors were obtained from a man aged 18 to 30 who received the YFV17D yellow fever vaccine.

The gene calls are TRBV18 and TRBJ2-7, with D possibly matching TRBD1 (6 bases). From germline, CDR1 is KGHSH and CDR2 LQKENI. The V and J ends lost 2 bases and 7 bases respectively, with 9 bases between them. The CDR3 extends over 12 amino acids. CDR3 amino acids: CASSPGGGEQYV. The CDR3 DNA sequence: TGTGCCAGCTCACCAGGGGGCGGTGAGCAGTACGTC.

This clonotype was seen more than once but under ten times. CDR3 residues: CASSMGRANEKLFF. CDR3 in DNA: TGTGCCAGTAGTATGGGTCGAGCGAATGAAAAACTGTTTTTT. The chain combines TRBV19 with TRBJ1-4; unclear D gene. The V end was cut by 3 bases, the J end by 5 bases, with 10 bases between. The CDR3 is 14 residues long. Germline V gene data show CDR1 as LNHDA and CDR2 as SQIVND (reference sequence).

DNA for the CDR3: TGTGCCAGCAGCCTAGGACGTCAGGGTGGAAAACTGTTTTTT. This encodes CASSLGRQGGKLFF. V is TRBV7-9 and J is TRBJ1-4, with D possibly being TRBD1 (5 bases). CDR1 and CDR2 (germline): SEHNR, FQNEAQ (reference sequence). The CDR3 sequence is 14 residues long. Trimming stripped 5 bases from V and 10 bases from J, with 17 bases between.

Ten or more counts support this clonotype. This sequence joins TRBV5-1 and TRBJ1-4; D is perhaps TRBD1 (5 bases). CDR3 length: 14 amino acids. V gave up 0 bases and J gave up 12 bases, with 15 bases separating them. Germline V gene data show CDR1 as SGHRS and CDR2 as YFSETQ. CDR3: CASSLAMYGGELFF. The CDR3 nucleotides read TGCGCCAGCAGCTTGGCAATGTATGGGGGAGAACTGTTTTTT.

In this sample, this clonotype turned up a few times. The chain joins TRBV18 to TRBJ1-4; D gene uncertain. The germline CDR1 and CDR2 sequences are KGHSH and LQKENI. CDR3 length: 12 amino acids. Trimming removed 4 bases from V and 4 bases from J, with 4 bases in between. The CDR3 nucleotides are TGTGCCAGCTCACAGTATAATGAAAAACTGTTTTTT. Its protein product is CASSQYNEKLFF.

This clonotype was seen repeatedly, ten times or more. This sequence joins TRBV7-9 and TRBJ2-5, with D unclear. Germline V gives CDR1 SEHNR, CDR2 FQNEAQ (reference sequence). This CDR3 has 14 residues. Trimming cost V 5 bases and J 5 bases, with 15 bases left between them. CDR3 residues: CASSQRPYGETQYF. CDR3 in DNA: TGTGCCAGCAGCCAACGCCCCTACGGGGAGACCCAGTACTTC.

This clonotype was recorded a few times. The CDR3 protein is CASSFEDEQYF. For the CDR3, the DNA is TGTGCCAGCAGCTTTGAAGACGAGCAGTACTTC. This chain connects TRBV7-9 to TRBJ2-7; D unresolved. The ends were cut back, 3 bases at V and 5 bases at J, with 5 bases in the middle. CDR3 length: 11 amino acids. Germline V CDR1 and CDR2: SEHNR, FQNEAQ (reference sequence).

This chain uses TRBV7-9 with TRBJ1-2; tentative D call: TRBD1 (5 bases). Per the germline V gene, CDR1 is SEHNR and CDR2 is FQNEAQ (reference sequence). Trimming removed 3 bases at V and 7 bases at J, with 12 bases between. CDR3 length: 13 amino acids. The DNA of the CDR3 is TGTGCCAGCAGCTTCTCCGGGACGAGTGGCTACACCTTC. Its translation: CASSFSGTSGYTF. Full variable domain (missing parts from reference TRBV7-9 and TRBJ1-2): DTGVSQNPRHKITKRGQNVTFRCDPISEHNRLYWYRQTLGQGPEFLTYFQNEAQLEKSRLLSDRFSAERPKGSFSTLEIQRTEQGDSAMYLCASSFSGTSGYTFGSGTRLTVV.

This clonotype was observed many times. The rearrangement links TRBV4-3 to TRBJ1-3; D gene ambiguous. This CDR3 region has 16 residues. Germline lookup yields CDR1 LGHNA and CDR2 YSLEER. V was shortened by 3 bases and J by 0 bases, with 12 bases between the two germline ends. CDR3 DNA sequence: TGCGCCAGCAGCCACCTCGACGGCTACTCTGGAAACACCATATATTTT. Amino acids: CASSHLDGYSGNTIYF.

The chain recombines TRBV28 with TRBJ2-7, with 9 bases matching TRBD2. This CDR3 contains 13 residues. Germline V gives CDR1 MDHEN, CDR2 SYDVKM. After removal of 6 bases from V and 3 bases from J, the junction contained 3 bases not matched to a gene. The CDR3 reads CASRPTSGYEQYV. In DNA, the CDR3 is TGTGCCAGCAGACCGACTAGCGGCTACGAGCAGTACGTC.

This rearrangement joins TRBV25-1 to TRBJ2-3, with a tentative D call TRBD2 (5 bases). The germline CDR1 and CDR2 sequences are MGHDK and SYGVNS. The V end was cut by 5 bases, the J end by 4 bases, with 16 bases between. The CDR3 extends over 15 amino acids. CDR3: CASSRLAFFADTQYF. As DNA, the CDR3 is TGTGCCAGCAGTCGCCTAGCCTTTTTTGCAGATACGCAGTATTTT.

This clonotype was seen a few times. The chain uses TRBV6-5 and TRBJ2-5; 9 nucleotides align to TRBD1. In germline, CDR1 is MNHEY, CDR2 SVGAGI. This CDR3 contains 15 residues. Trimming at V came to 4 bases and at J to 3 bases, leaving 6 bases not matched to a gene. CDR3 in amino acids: CASSSVDRGEETQYF. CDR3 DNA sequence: TGTGCCAGCAGTTCGGTCGACAGGGGGGAAGAGACCCAGTACTTC.

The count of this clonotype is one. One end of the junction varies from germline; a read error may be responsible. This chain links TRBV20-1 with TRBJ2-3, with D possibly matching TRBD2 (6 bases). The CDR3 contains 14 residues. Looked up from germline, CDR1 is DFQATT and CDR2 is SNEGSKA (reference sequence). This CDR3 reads CSAAAAGLTVTQYF. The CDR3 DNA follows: TGCAGTGCCGCGGCGGCGGGGTTAACAGTTACGCAGTATTTT.

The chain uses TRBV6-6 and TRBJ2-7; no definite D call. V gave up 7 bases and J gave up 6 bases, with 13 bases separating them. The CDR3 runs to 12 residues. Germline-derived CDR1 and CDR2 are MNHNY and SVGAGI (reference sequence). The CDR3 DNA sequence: TGTGCCAGCAATGGGCCGTCAGGCGAGCAGTACGTC. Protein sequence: CASNGPSGEQYV.

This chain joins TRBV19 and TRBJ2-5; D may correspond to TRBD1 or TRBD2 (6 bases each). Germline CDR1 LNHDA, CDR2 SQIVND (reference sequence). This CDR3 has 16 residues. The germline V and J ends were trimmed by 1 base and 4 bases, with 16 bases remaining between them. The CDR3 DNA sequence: TGTGCCAGTAGTATAGCGTCACAGGGACTGGGAGAGACCCAGTACTTC. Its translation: CASSIASQGLGETQYF. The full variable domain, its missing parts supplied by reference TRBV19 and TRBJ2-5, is DGGITQSPKYLFRKEGQNVTLSCEQNLNHDAMYWYRQDPGQGLRLIYYSQIVNDFQKGDIAEGYSVSREKKESFPLTVTSAQKNPTAFYLCASSIASQGLGETQYFGPGTRLLVL.

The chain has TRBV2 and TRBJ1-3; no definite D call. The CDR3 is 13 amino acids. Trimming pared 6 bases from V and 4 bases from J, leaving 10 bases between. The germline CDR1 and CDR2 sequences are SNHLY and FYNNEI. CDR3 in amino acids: CASSLDFGNTIYF. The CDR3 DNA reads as TGTGCCAGCAGCTTGGACTTCGGAAACACCATATATTTT.

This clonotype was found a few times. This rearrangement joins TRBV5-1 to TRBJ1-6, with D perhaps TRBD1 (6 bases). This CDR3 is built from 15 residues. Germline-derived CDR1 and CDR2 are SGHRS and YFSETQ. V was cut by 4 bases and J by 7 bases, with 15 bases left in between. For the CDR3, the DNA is TGCGCCAGCAGCCGGCCAGGGGCAGGGAATTCACCCCTCCACTTT. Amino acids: CASSRPGAGNSPLHF. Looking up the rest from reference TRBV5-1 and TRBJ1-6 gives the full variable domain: KAGVTQTPRYLIKTRGQQVTLSCSPISGHRSVSWYQQTPGQGLQFLFEYFSETQRNKGNFPGRFSGRQFSNSRSEMNVSTLELGDSALYLCASSRPGAGNSPLHFGNGTRLTVT.